Detailed here is one T cell receptor (beta chain). This entry is derived from a study of graft-versus-host responses after intestinal transplantation. Study at large: Multivisceral, liver-intestinal, or isolated intestinal grafts were transplanted into recipients. All of the recipients had induction that used anti-thymocyte globulin, then tacrolimus and steroids for about 3 years.

Points from the study as a whole: When patients had graft-donor T cell macrochimerism, their allografts held high graft-versus-host to host-versus-graft clonal ratios.

The method was immunoSEQ multiplex PCR; TCRdb's version includes in-frame clones alone and lacks a portion of them. The repertoire consists of some 13,000 clones, with around 30% occurring once and the leading ten covering roughly 2.6%. Co-plated with roughly 200,000 CFSE-labeled responder cells were roughly 200,000 irradiated, violet-dye-labeled stimulator cells. Proliferating CFSE-low CD3+CD4+ and CD3+CD8+ responders were sorted after the reaction. The specimen was alloreactive CD8+ T cells from a mixed lymphocyte reaction culture, collected before intestinal transplant. The subset denotes: CFSE-low proliferating T cells sorted from roughly 6-day pre-transplant mixed lymphocyte reaction (GvH or HvG direction). The TCR comes from a human patient who received an intestinal transplant.

This CDR3 reads CASSPSAQGLISYEQYF. The DNA of the CDR3 is TGCGCCAGCAGTCCTTCGGCTCAGGGGCTAATCTCCTACGAGCAGTACTTC. V and J are TRBV4-1 and TRBJ2-7; TRBD1 might be the D (6 bases). V gave up 6 bases and J gave up 0 bases, with 21 bases separating them. In germline, CDR1 is MGHRA, CDR2 YSYEKL. The CDR3 has 17 amino acids.